These T cell receptor beta chains were read from a single sample in a study of blood T cells in healthy people across ages. TCRdb re-derived calls from the 5' RACE reads in MiXCR, one entry per CDR3 protein. The sample holds about 1.4 million distinct CDR3 sequences, 55% to 75% seen once. Sequencing input: blood. Receptors originate from a man younger than 30 in good health. CDR3s include the opening cysteine and the closing phenylalanine or tryptophan. The order of the fields is V gene, clone size, D gene, J gene, CDR3 DNA, CDR3 protein. D genes are given only for firm matches. Size values are once, few and many counts, or a class for expanded clones, and some rows have none.

>TRBV27|.|.|TRBJ2-7
TGTGCCAGCAAACAGAACTACGAGCAGTACTTC
CASKQNYEQYF
>TRBV4-2|.|.|TRBJ1-2
TGTGCCAGCAGCCAAGTCGCAGCGAGGGTTGGAGGCTACACCTTC
CASSQVAARVGGYTF
>TRBV6-2/TRBV6-3|.|TRBD1|TRBJ1-1
TGTGCCAGCAGTTACTCGACCGTGGGGGACAGGATAATGAACACTGAAGCTTTCTTT
CASSYSTVGDRIMNTEAFF
>TRBV20-1|.|.|TRBJ1-2
TGCAGTGCTGTAGGCGCCGGGACCTATGGCTACACCTTC
CSAVGAGTYGYTF
>TRBV20-1|.|.|TRBJ1-4
TGCAGTGCGGCAAGAGTAGGTGAGAAACTGTTTTTT
CSAARVGEKLFF
>TRBV7-2|.|.|TRBJ2-7
TGTGCCAGCAGCTTAAAGGGAGGTAGCGATGAGCAGTACTTC
CASSLKGGSDEQYF
>TRBV7-9|few|TRBD2|TRBJ2-7
TGTGCCAGCAGCTTAGAATTGCCTAGCGGGAGCGGCGAGCAGTACTTC
CASSLELPSGSGEQYF
>TRBV20-1|.|.|TRBJ2-1
TGCAGTGCTGAGGATAGGCTGGGTTACTACAATGAGCAGTTCTTC
CSAEDRLGYYNEQFF
>TRBV7-2|.|.|TRBJ2-1
TGTGCCAGCAGCACCACTCCCACAGGCTTCTATGAGCAGTTCTTC
CASSTTPTGFYEQFF
>TRBV20-1|.|TRBD2|TRBJ2-1
TGCAGTGCTAGAGATCCTGGCGGGGGGGCCAATGAGCAGTTCTTC
CSARDPGGGANEQFF
>TRBV4-1|.|TRBD1|TRBJ1-1
TGCGCCAGCAGCCTTAGGGGGCCCGGGGACACTGAAGCTTTCTTT
CASSLRGPGDTEAFF
>TRBV4-2|.|TRBD1|TRBJ2-1
TGTGCCAGCGGGACAGGGTCGTATGAGCAGTTCTTC
CASGTGSYEQFF
>TRBV4-1|.|.|TRBJ1-5
TGCGCCAGCAGCCAAGTGTCGGCCGGGGGTAATCAGCCCCAGCATTTT
CASSQVSAGGNQPQHF
>TRBV2|few|.|TRBJ1-2
TGTGCCAGCAGTGAGAGGATCAACTATGGCTACACCTTC
CASSERINYGYTF
>TRBV29-1|once|TRBD2|TRBJ2-2
TGCAGCGGGCGCGGGGGACTAGCGAACACCGGGGAGCTGTTTTTT
CSGRGGLANTGELFF
>TRBV14|.|.|TRBJ1-2
TGTGCCAGCAGCCAAGTATTCGGACCCTATGGCTACACCTTC
CASSQVFGPYGYTF
>TRBV7-9|.|.|TRBJ1-2
TGTGCCAGCAGCTTAGAAACAGGGTTCGATGGCTACACCTTC
CASSLETGFDGYTF
>TRBV6-2/TRBV6-3|.|TRBD1|TRBJ2-7
TGTGCTAGCGCGGGACAGGGGCTCCACGAGCAGTACTTC
CASAGQGLHEQYF
>TRBV4-3|.|.|TRBJ1-1
TGCGCCAGCAGCCAAGAGGGAGCTGGAGCTTTCTTT
CASSQEGAGAFF
>TRBV6-1|.|.|TRBJ1-5
TGTGCCAGCAGTGAAAGAGCGTCTTTGTCCCAGCATTTT
CASSERASLSQHF
>TRBV4-1|.|.|TRBJ1-2
TGCGCCAGCAGCCTTCTGTCCGGGACAAACCCCCTTGGCTACACCTTC
CASSLLSGTNPLGYTF
>TRBV7-6|few|.|TRBJ1-1
TGTGCCAGCAGCTTAGGGTCCTACACTGAAGCTTTCTTT
CASSLGSYTEAFF
>TRBV10-1|.|.|TRBJ2-7
TGCGCCAGCGGGGAGGACCGGTCTCCCTACGAGCAGTACTTC
CASGEDRSPYEQYF
>TRBV12-3/TRBV12-4|.|.|TRBJ2-7
TGTGCCAGCAGCCGCACTCCTACAGGGAGCGAGCAGTACTTC
CASSRTPTGSEQYF
>TRBV5-1|.|TRBD1|TRBJ1-2
TGCGCCAGCAGCTTGGGTATAGGGACAGAGTATGGCTACACCTTC
CASSLGIGTEYGYTF
>TRBV6-5|.|.|TRBJ1-2
TGTGCCAGCAGTTACGACAGCCGAAAGAGTTATGGCTACACCTTC
CASSYDSRKSYGYTF
>TRBV29-1|.|.|TRBJ1-1
TGCAGCACGAGGAGGGTTATGAACACTGAAGCTTTCTTT
CSTRRVMNTEAFF
>TRBV20-1|few|.|TRBJ2-4
TGCAGTGCTAGAGATGATAGCGAATTCGAAAACATTCAGTACTTC
CSARDDSEFENIQYF
>TRBV28|.|TRBD1|TRBJ2-7
TGTGCCACCCGGACAGGGGGAAGGTACGAGCAGTACTTC
CATRTGGRYEQYF
>TRBV2|.|.|TRBJ2-5
TGTGCCAGCAGTTCCGACACGGCCGCCCATGTAGAGACCCAGTACTTC
CASSSDTAAHVETQYF
>TRBV27|.|TRBD1|TRBJ2-3
TGTGCCAGCAGGACCGGGACAGGGGCGTCGGATACGCAGTATTTT
CASRTGTGASDTQYF
>TRBV6-6|.|.|TRBJ1-2
TGTGCCAGCAGTTACTCATCTGGCAACAACTATGACTACACCTTC
CASSYSSGNNYDYTF
>TRBV3-1|few|.|TRBJ2-7
TGTGCCAGCAGCCCGCTGCGGGACTACGAGCAGTACTTC
CASSPLRDYEQYF
>TRBV10-3|.|.|TRBJ2-1
TGTGCCATCAGGGGACTCCCGGGGGGCAACGAGCAGTTCTTC
CAIRGLPGGNEQFF
>TRBV11-1|.|.|TRBJ2-1
TGTGCCAGCACCGGGCCGGGTGAGCAGTTCTTC
CASTGPGEQFF
>TRBV10-3|.|.|TRBJ1-6
TGTGCCATCTGTGAGAGAGGCTATAATTCACCCCTCCACTTT
CAICERGYNSPLHF
>TRBV20-1|few|.|TRBJ2-7
TGCAGTGCTAGTTCGGATGGGCTCAGCGAGCAGTACTTC
CSASSDGLSEQYF
>TRBV29-1|.|TRBD2|TRBJ2-1
TGCAGCGTTGCAGGAGCGGGAGGGTGGAATGAGCAGTTCTTC
CSVAGAGGWNEQFF
>TRBV4-3|.|TRBD1|TRBJ1-4
TGCGCCAGCAGCTTCGACAGGGCAACTAATGAAAAACTGTTTTTT
CASSFDRATNEKLFF
>TRBV7-6|.|TRBD1|TRBJ1-6
TGTGCCAGCAGCCCTAGACTAGCGGGGGACAGAGATTCACCCCTCCACTTT
CASSPRLAGDRDSPLHF
>TRBV20-1|.|.|TRBJ2-7
TGCAGTGCTAGCGGGACACTTCCCCTATACGAGCAGTACTTC
CSASGTLPLYEQYF
>TRBV20-1|.|TRBD2|TRBJ2-1
TGCAGTGCTTTAGCGGGGGAGACCATAAATGAGCAGTTCTTC
CSALAGETINEQFF
>TRBV9|.|.|TRBJ1-4
TGTGCCAGCAGCCCCCCCCCGCGGGCGGTTATAAGTAATAAAAAACTGTTTTTT
CASSPPPRAVISNKKLFF
>TRBV27|.|.|TRBJ2-7
TGTGCCAGCAGACTCCCAGGGAGCTCCTACGAGCAGTACTTC
CASRLPGSSYEQYF
>TRBV6-1|.|.|TRBJ1-4
TGTGCCAGCAGTGAAGCAGGCATAAAGCTTTATATGGGGGAAAAACTGTTTTTT
CASSEAGIKLYMGEKLFF
>TRBV12-3/TRBV12-4|few|.|TRBJ2-7
TGTGCCAGCAGCCCCCGAGGCAATCTCTACGAGCAGTACTTC
CASSPRGNLYEQYF
>TRBV29-1|few|TRBD1|TRBJ2-5
TGCAGCGTTCCCGACAGGGAAGAGACCCAGTACTTC
CSVPDREETQYF
>TRBV4-2|.|TRBD1|TRBJ1-1
TGTGCCAGCAGCCAAGAGACAGGGGGCGGTGAAGCTTTCTTT
CASSQETGGGEAFF
>TRBV15|.|TRBD1|TRBJ1-5
TGTGCCACCAGCAGACGAAACAGGGGCCATCAGCCCCAGCATTTT
CATSRRNRGHQPQHF
>TRBV14|.|.|TRBJ2-7
TGTGCCAGCAGCCCCGGGTCTTCCTCTGGCTACGAGCAGTACTTC
CASSPGSSSGYEQYF
>TRBV29-1|.|.|TRBJ2-3
TGCAGCGTTGAAGCACAGGGGAGGCTCACAGATACGCAGTATTTT
CSVEAQGRLTDTQYF
>TRBV20-1|few|.|TRBJ2-4
TGCAGTGCCCCAACTGGGGACATTCAGTACTTC
CSAPTGDIQYF
>TRBV27|many|.|TRBJ2-1
TGTGCCAGCAGTTTATGGGGCAATGAGCAGTTCTTC
CASSLWGNEQFF
>TRBV27|.|TRBD2|TRBJ2-1
TGTGCCAGCAGTCAGACTAGCGGGATAGTAAATGAGCAGTTCTTC
CASSQTSGIVNEQFF
>TRBV29-1|few|.|TRBJ2-3
TGCAGCTTATCCTCGCGGGGCGAGCAGTATTTT
CSLSSRGEQYF
>TRBV6-2/TRBV6-3|few|.|TRBJ2-1
TGTGCCAGCAGAATTACGGGCGCTTACAATGAGCAGTTCTTC
CASRITGAYNEQFF
>TRBV5-1|few|TRBD1|TRBJ2-7
TGCGCCAGCATGAGCGGTCCGGGACAGGGAGAGAACGAGCAGTACTTC
CASMSGPGQGENEQYF
>TRBV7-6|.|.|TRBJ1-1
TGTGCCAGCAGCTTCCCGGGGGATGAAGCTTTCTTT
CASSFPGDEAFF
>TRBV6-5|.|.|TRBJ2-7
TGTGCCAGCAGTTACTCGAGGTACGGCGCCTACGAGCAGTACTTC
CASSYSRYGAYEQYF